The 21 T cell receptor beta chains below were found in one sample sequenced in a study of shared clonotypes between healthy human individuals. Measured with immunoSEQ multiplex PCR; TCRdb has only the in-frame clones, and not every one. The sample shows around 330,000 clones, around two thirds of them seen only once. The source material was memory CD4+ T cells sorted from blood. As to subset: CD45RA-negative fraction. The receptor source for this set is a man aged 25 to 40 in good health.

The rearrangement uses TRBV10-2 and TRBJ1-4; D gene ambiguous. V gave up 2 bases and J gave up 9 bases, with 13 bases separating them. Germline loops: CDR1 WSHSY, CDR2 SAAADI. This CDR3 has 14 residues. CDR3 protein: CASSEPRGGQKLFF. Here the CDR3 DNA reads TGCGCCAGCAGTGAGCCGCGCGGTGGTCAAAAACTGTTTTTT.

The V and J genes are TRBV2 and TRBJ2-2, with 12 bases lining up with TRBD2. Trimming at V came to 7 bases and at J to 7 bases, leaving 7 bases not matched to a gene. The CDR3 runs to 15 residues. CDR1 is SNHLY, CDR2 FYNNEI, per germline. The CDR3 DNA reads TGTGCCAGCACTAAGACTAGCGGGAGAAACGGGGAGCTGTTTTTT. This gives the protein CASTKTSGRNGELFF.

This clone was counted between two and nine times. The rearrangement uses TRBV5-4 and TRBJ2-7; TRBD2 aligns across 8 bases. V lost 1 base and J lost 3; bases outside the gene matches: 6. The CDR3 covers 15 residues. Germline V gene sequence: CDR1 SGHNT, CDR2 YYREEE (reference sequence). The CDR3 sequence: CASSLRFGGDYEQYF. In DNA, the CDR3 is TGTGCCAGCAGCTTGAGATTCGGGGGGGACTACGAGCAGTACTTC.

The chain uses TRBV10-3 and TRBJ2-1; 7 positions agree with TRBD2. Unmatched junction bases numbered 2, after V lost 2 bases and J lost 4 bases. Germline V lookup: CDR1 ENHRY, CDR2 SYGVKD. This CDR3 region has 14 residues. CDR3 protein: CAISEKRDYNEQFF. The CDR3 DNA is TGTGCCATCAGTGAGAAGCGGGATTACAATGAGCAGTTCTTC.

The chain couples TRBV27 to TRBJ1-3, with D possibly TRBD1 on 5 matching bases. The ends were cut back, 5 bases at V and 0 bases at J, with 11 bases in the middle. Germline CDR1 reads MNHEY; CDR2 reads SMNVEV (reference sequence). This CDR3 has 15 residues. This chain's CDR3 is CASSPRGGSGNTIYF. The DNA for the CDR3 is TGTGCCAGCAGTCCCCGGGGGGGCTCTGGAAACACCATATATTTT.

The genes are TRBV7-2 and TRBJ2-1; 9 positions agree with TRBD2. The CDR3 totals 16 residues. Per germline, CDR1 SGHTA and CDR2 FQGNSA. The J segment lost 7 bases and the V segment lost 1 base, leaving 8 bases of the junction unmatched. The CDR3 DNA reads as TGTGCCAGCAGCTTAGTCGGGGGACTAGCCAAAAATGAGCAGTTCTTC. It specifies CASSLVGGLAKNEQFF. The whole variable domain, remainder taken from reference TRBV7-2 and TRBJ2-1, is GAGVSQSPSNKVTEKGKDVELRCDPISGHTALYWYRQSLGQGLEFLIYFQGNSAPDKSGLPSDRFSAERTGGSVSTLTIQRTQQEDSAVYLCASSLVGGLAKNEQFFGPGTRLTVL.

As to this clone: The same CDR3 arises from other DNA sequences in this sample as well. The rearrangement joins TRBV29-1 to TRBJ2-1, with TRBD2 matching 9 bases. The germline V gene has CDR1 SQVTM and CDR2 ANQGSEA. V was clipped by 6 bases and J by 3 bases; unmatched bases: 6. This CDR3 has 14 residues. For the CDR3, the DNA is TGCAGCGTGGACGTAGCGGGAGTCTACAATGAGCAGTTCTTC. It translates to CSVDVAGVYNEQFF.

This clone is judged large. The same CDR3 is also encoded by other DNA sequences in this sample. This CDR3 is CATLTGVGGPGELFF. The CDR3 coding sequence is TGTGCCACCCTTACAGGGGTCGGAGGTCCCGGGGAGCTGTTTTTT. The chain combines TRBV10-3 with TRBJ2-2; 7 nucleotides agree with TRBD1. The germline CDR1 and CDR2 sequences are ENHRY and SYGVKD. J gave up 6 bases and V 10 bases, and 14 bases lay outside the gene matches. The CDR3 totals 15 residues.

The genes are TRBV19 and TRBJ2-1; 8 nucleotides agree with TRBD2. The trim removed 3 bases at V and 9 bases at J, leaving 13 bases unmatched. The CDR3 consists of 16 residues. Germline V CDR1 and CDR2: LNHDA, SQIVND (reference sequence). CDR3 bases: TGTGCCAGTAGTATTCGGCCCGGACTAGCTAAGGGTGAGCAGTTCTTC. This translates into CASSIRPGLAKGEQFF.

This clone is a singleton in its sample. V usage is TRBV29-1 and J usage is TRBJ1-1, with 9 nucleotides matching TRBD1. Germline lookup yields CDR1 SQVTM and CDR2 ANQGSEA. The CDR3 contains 13 residues. J gave up 3 bases and V 7 bases, and 6 bases lay outside the gene matches. The CDR3 protein is CSGGQGPDTEAFF. The CDR3 DNA reads TGCAGCGGCGGACAGGGGCCGGACACTGAAGCTTTCTTT.

The chain carries TRBV6-5 and TRBJ2-7; D possibly corresponds to TRBD1 (6 bases). This CDR3 region has 14 residues. V was cut by 2 bases and J by 3 bases, with 11 bases left in between. Germline-derived CDR1 and CDR2 are MNHEY and SVGAGI. CDR3 in DNA: TGTGCCAGCAGTTACACCTCGGACAGCTACGAGCAGTACTTC. This sequence encodes CASSYTSDSYEQYF.

The CDR3 loop is CASSGDFRDTQYF. The CDR3 nucleotides read TGTGCCAGCAGTGGGGACTTTCGAGATACGCAGTATTTT. V gene TRBV6-1 combines with J gene TRBJ2-3; D perhaps matches TRBD2 (6 bases). The CDR3 extends over 13 amino acids. Germline V gene sequence: CDR1 MNHNS, CDR2 SASEGT. V lost 4 bases and J lost 5, with 10 bases in between.

The V and J genes are TRBV10-3 and TRBJ1-2; D unclear. The V and J ends lost 4 bases and 5 bases respectively, with 14 bases between them. The CDR3 has 14 residues. Looked up from germline, CDR1 is ENHRY and CDR2 is SYGVKD. CDR3: CAISVSGELYGYTF. The CDR3, as DNA: TGTGCCATCAGTGTCTCTGGAGAACTTTATGGCTACACCTTC.

The chain joins TRBV4-1 to TRBJ2-7; the D is unclear. The CDR3 has 16 residues. Trimming cost V 4 bases and J 3 bases, with 19 bases left between them. Germline V gives CDR1 MGHRA, CDR2 YSYEKL. This CDR3 reads CASSLEKGYPLYEQYF. CDR3 nucleotides: TGCGCCAGCAGCCTAGAGAAGGGCTACCCCCTCTACGAGCAGTACTTC.

A single count supports this clone. The V and J genes are TRBV2 and TRBJ1-3; D is undetermined. This CDR3 is built from 13 residues. Germline CDR1 is SNHLY and CDR2 is FYNNEI. The germline V and J ends were trimmed by 8 bases and 0 bases, with 8 bases remaining between them. The CDR3 DNA follows: TGTGCCAGCGAGCGCCTCTCTGGAAACACCATATATTTT. Translated, it gives CASERLSGNTIYF.

This clone came up a few times. The chain has TRBV7-2 and TRBJ1-2, with D tentatively TRBD1 (5 bases). V was pared by 3 bases and J by 5 bases, with 16 bases between. The V gene's germline CDR1 is SGHTA and CDR2 FQGNSA. This CDR3 has 15 amino acids. The CDR3 bases are TGTGCCAGCAGCTTCTCTTGGGGCGCAAAATATGGCTACACCTTC. This gives the protein CASSFSWGAKYGYTF.

The chain combines TRBV30 with TRBJ1-5; 9 nucleotides line up with TRBD1. J lost 2 bases, V lost 2 bases, and 4 bases had no gene match. Per germline, CDR1 GTSNPN and CDR2 SVGIG (reference sequence). The CDR3 totals 15 residues. The CDR3 region has the DNA TGTGCCTGGAGTTTCAGGACAGGGGGCAATCAGCCCCAGCATTTT. Translating gives CAWSFRTGGNQPQHF.

The chain employs TRBV29-1 and TRBJ2-1; a possible D gene is TRBD2 (7 bases). The CDR3 extends over 15 amino acids. Deletions cut 7 bases from V and 7 bases from J, with 23 bases between. Germline CDR1 and CDR2: SQVTM and ANQGSEA. DNA of the CDR3: TGCAGCGCCGCGGGAGCACAGGGATGGGGGAATGAGCAGTTCTTC. Its protein product is CSAAGAQGWGNEQFF.

In regard to this clone: The likely explanation is a read error, given a far larger clone one base away. The V and J genes are TRBV6-5 and TRBJ2-5, with TRBD1 identical over 8 bases. The germline V gene has CDR1 MNHEY and CDR2 SVGAGI. The CDR3 length is 15 residues. The CDR3 loop reads CTSSYRTGGQETQYF. CDR3 nucleotide sequence: TGTACCAGCAGTTATCGAACAGGGGGTCAGGAGACCCAGTACTTC.

J is TRBJ2-3 and V is TRBV7-2; D remains unclear. Germline assignment: CDR1 SGHTA and CDR2 FQGNSA. V was trimmed by 5 bases and J by 6 bases, leaving 12 bases between them. The CDR3 loop spans 13 amino acids. CDR3 sequence: CASSLNSPDTQYF. Written as DNA, the CDR3 is TGTGCCAGCAGCCTCAACTCTCCCGATACGCAGTATTTT. Together with reference TRBV7-2 and TRBJ2-3, the CDR3 gives the full variable domain: GAGVSQSPSNKVTEKGKDVELRCDPISGHTALYWYRQSLGQGLEFLIYFQGNSAPDKSGLPSDRFSAERTGGSVSTLTIQRTQQEDSAVYLCASSLNSPDTQYFGPGTRLTVL.

In its sample, this clone was seen a few times. The sample holds other DNA sequences that translate to the same CDR3. The chain recombines TRBV7-2 with TRBJ1-5; no reliable D call. The V gene's germline CDR1 is SGHTA and CDR2 FQGNSA. This CDR3 is 13 amino acids long. Trimming pared 5 bases from V and 7 bases from J, leaving 12 bases between. For the CDR3, the DNA is TGTGCCAGCAGCCTTTCTAATGGACAGCCCCAGCATTTT. Protein: CASSLSNGQPQHF.